Each of the 21 T cell receptor beta chains below was sequenced from the same sample in a study of neurological immune-mediated disorders. Using its own MiXCR run on the 5' RACE reads, TCRdb lists one record per CDR3 protein. This sample has 15,000 or so distinct CDR3 sequences, with around 13% found just once. Material: CD8+ T cells from blood. These receptors all stem from a female donor with HTLV-1-associated myelopathy (HAM/TSP).

Ten or more counts support this clonotype. The chain links TRBV20-1 to TRBJ1-2; D gene ambiguous. The CDR3 totals 15 residues. V was pared by 0 bases and J by 8 bases, with 19 bases between. Germline-derived CDR1 and CDR2 are DFQATT and SNEGSKA (reference sequence). The CDR3 sequence is CSARDSAGWAEGYTF. The CDR3 DNA is TGCAGTGCTAGAGATTCCGCAGGTTGGGCAGAAGGCTACACCTTC.

The gene calls are TRBV13 and TRBJ2-1; 7 bases are shared with TRBD1. Germline trimming cut 4 bases from V and 6 bases from J; bases unmatched to any gene: 6. Germline lookup yields CDR1 PRHDT and CDR2 FYEKMQ (reference sequence). The CDR3 runs 14 residues. For the CDR3, the DNA is TGTGCCAGCAGCTACGGACAGGTGGCCAATGAGCAGTTCTTC. As protein: CASSYGQVANEQFF. The full variable domain, in which reference TRBV13 and TRBJ2-1 provide the parts outside the CDR3, is AAGVIQSPRHLIKEKRETATLKCYPIPRHDTVYWYQQGPGQDPQFLISFYEKMQSDKGSIPDRFSAQQFSDYHSELNMSSLELGDSALYFCASSYGQVANEQFFGPGTRLTVL.

Comment on this clonotype: At one boundary the junction diverges from the germline segment, which might be a read error. The rearrangement joins TRBV5-1 to TRBJ2-2, with D perhaps TRBD2 (5 bases). The CDR3 runs to 11 residues. The germline CDR1 and CDR2 sequences are SGHRS and YFSETQ. CDR3 amino acids: CASTTTGELFF. CDR3 in DNA: TGCGCCAGCACGACCACCGGGGAGCTGTTTTTC.

This clonotype came up many times. The chain uses TRBV7-2 and TRBJ2-7; D might be TRBD2 (6 bases). This CDR3 contains 15 residues. CDR1 is SGHTA, CDR2 FQGNSA, per germline. V lost 6 bases and J 0 bases, leaving 15 bases between the germline ends. The CDR3 sequence is CASSDGTFSSYEQYF. For the CDR3, the DNA is TGTGCCAGCAGTGACGGGACTTTTAGCTCCTACGAGCAGTACTTC.

This clonotype was detected many times. V usage is TRBV6-5 and J usage is TRBJ2-1; D is possibly TRBD1 or TRBD2 (5 bases each). This CDR3 contains 15 residues. Trimming left V 7 bases short and J 11 bases short, with 24 bases between. Germline values: CDR1 MNHEY, CDR2 SVGAGI. CDR3 coding DNA: TGTGCCAGCAAAAACACCGGGACCCAAACCACTAAGCAGTTCTTC. It codes for CASKNTGTQTTKQFF.

This clonotype was picked up many times. This chain joins TRBV7-8 and TRBJ2-7; D remains ambiguous. The CDR3 totals 14 residues. V was shortened by 2 bases and J by 3 bases, with 11 bases between the two germline ends. CDR1 and CDR2 from the germline V gene are SGHVS and FQNEAQ. The CDR3 DNA reads TGTGCCAGCAGCTTACTCCCAGGAAACTACGAGCAGTACTTC. Translation gives CASSLLPGNYEQYF.

This clonotype has ten or more counts. The gene calls are TRBV9 and TRBJ2-2; D gene unclear. Trimming took off 2 bases at V and 9 bases at J, with 5 bases between the two ends. The CDR3 contains 11 residues. Germline V gene lookup returns CDR1 SGDLS and CDR2 YYNGEE. In DNA form, the CDR3 reads TGTGCCAGCAGCGTGGGAAGGGAGCTGTTTTTT. Residues: CASSVGRELFF.

This clonotype showed up many times. The chain employs TRBV4-1 and TRBJ1-1; 7 bases are a match to TRBD1. CDR3 size: 16 residues. J was trimmed by 0 bases and V by 2 bases; bases with no gene match: 6. Germline V gene sequence: CDR1 MGHRA, CDR2 YSYEKL. The CDR3 bases are TGCGCCAGCAGCCAACGGAACAGGGGTATGAACACTGAAGCTTTCTTT. Encoded protein: CASSQRNRGMNTEAFF.

This clonotype appeared many times. This chain uses TRBV7-9 with TRBJ2-1, with D possibly being TRBD1 or TRBD2 (5 bases each). The germline gives CDR1 SEHNR, CDR2 FQNEAQ (reference sequence). This CDR3 spans 15 amino acids. Trimming removed 4 bases at V and 4 bases at J, with 14 bases between. The CDR3 here is CASSSPGTLYNEQFF. The CDR3 nucleotides are TGTGCCAGCAGCTCCCCCGGGACCTTATACAATGAGCAGTTCTTC.

In this sample, this clonotype turned up many times. This rearrangement joins TRBV4-3 to TRBJ1-1, with D unclear. The CDR3 is 15 residues long. Trimming left V 0 bases short and J 4 bases short, with 12 bases between. The germline CDR1 and CDR2 sequences are LGHNA and YSLEER. DNA of the CDR3: TGCGCCAGCAGCCAAGATCGGGTTGGGTTCACTGAAGCTTTCTTT. Its protein product is CASSQDRVGFTEAFF.

This clonotype was recorded at least ten times. The J gene is TRBJ2-3, the V gene TRBV12-3 or TRBV12-4; TRBD2 agrees at 11 bases. This CDR3 comprises 16 residues. With 4 bases clipped from V and 2 bases from J, the junction kept 5 bases outside the gene matches. The CDR3 DNA is TGTGCCAGCAGTTCCACGGGACTAGCGGACACAGATACGCAGTATTTT. As protein: CASSSTGLADTDTQYF.

There are many counts of this clonotype. J is TRBJ2-5 and V is TRBV15, with D tentatively TRBD2 (5 bases). The V gene's germline CDR1 is LNHNV and CDR2 YYDKDF (reference sequence). CDR3 length: 14 residues. V lost 1 base, J lost 5 bases, and 11 bases lay in between. Here the CDR3 reads CATSRGSGLETQYF. CDR3 DNA: TGTGCCACCAGCAGAGGGTCGGGGTTGGAGACCCAGTACTTC.

The chain combines TRBV15 with TRBJ2-3, with 7 bases fitting TRBD1. Germline CDR1 LNHNV, CDR2 YYDKDF (reference sequence). CDR3 length: 17 amino acids. Trimming cost V 3 bases and J 0 bases; bases outside gene matches: 9. The CDR3 DNA is TGTGCCACCAGCAGGGAACGAGGGGGCGTAAGCACAGATACGCAGTATTTT. Protein: CATSRERGGVSTDTQYF. The full variable domain, in which reference TRBV15 and TRBJ2-3 provide the parts outside the CDR3, is DAMVIQNPRYQVTQFGKPVTLSCSQTLNHNVMYWYQQKSSQAPKLLFHYYDKDFNNEADTPDNFQSRRPNTSFCFLDIRSPGLGDTAMYLCATSRERGGVSTDTQYFGPGTRLTVL.

This clonotype appeared many times. The chain uses TRBV5-1 and TRBJ2-1, with 7 bases lining up with TRBD2. CDR1 and CDR2 (germline): SGHRS, YFSETQ. CDR3 length equals 14 residues. The V and J ends lost 3 bases and 3 bases, in that order; junction bases with no gene match: 3. The CDR3 DNA sequence: TGCGCCAGCAGCTCGACGGGGGGCTACAATGAGCAGTTCTTC. Protein product: CASSSTGGYNEQFF.

This clonotype was detected ten times or more. V and J are TRBV14 and TRBJ2-1; D remains ambiguous. V was shortened by 0 bases and J by 2 bases, with 14 bases between the two germline ends. Looked up from germline, CDR1 is SGHDN and CDR2 is FVKESK. The CDR3 loop spans 17 amino acids. The CDR3 sequence is CASSQDEGRSAYNEQFF. The CDR3 nucleotides are TGTGCCAGCAGCCAAGATGAAGGACGGTCGGCCTACAATGAGCAGTTCTTC.

This clonotype was counted ten times or more. The chain has TRBV6-5 and TRBJ1-6, with D uncertain. Germline CDR1 reads MNHEY; CDR2 reads SVGAGI. The CDR3 totals 13 residues. The CDR3 sequence is CAARSSYNSPLHF. CDR3 coding DNA: TGTGCAGCACGCAGCTCCTATAATTCACCCCTCCACTTT.

This clonotype was seen ten or more times. The chain joins TRBV5-1 to TRBJ2-7; TRBD1 aligns across 9 bases. The germline CDR1 and CDR2 sequences are SGHRS and YFSETQ. V dropped 4 bases and J dropped 5; count of bases not matched to a gene: 7. The CDR3 runs to 14 residues. CDR3 sequence (DNA): TGCGCCAGCAGCGTCGGGACAGGGCCGGACGAGCAGTACTTC. Translation: CASSVGTGPDEQYF. Full variable domain (outside the CDR3, taken from reference TRBV5-1 and TRBJ2-7): KAGVTQTPRYLIKTRGQQVTLSCSPISGHRSVSWYQQTPGQGLQFLFEYFSETQRNKGNFPGRFSGRQFSNSRSEMNVSTLELGDSALYLCASSVGTGPDEQYFGPGTRLTVT.

In this sample, this clonotype turned up many times. The rearrangement links TRBV5-1 to TRBJ2-2, with 7 positions matching TRBD1. J gave up 4 bases and V 4 bases, and 7 bases lay outside the gene matches. This CDR3 is built from 15 residues. Germline values: CDR1 SGHRS, CDR2 YFSETQ. The CDR3 loop is CASSTGDSSTGELFF. CDR3 sequence (DNA): TGCGCCAGCAGCACTGGGGACAGCAGCACCGGGGAGCTGTTTTTT.

This clonotype was seen ten or more times. V is TRBV28 and J is TRBJ1-4; the D gene is possibly TRBD1 (6 bases). The V gene's germline CDR1 is MDHEN and CDR2 SYDVKM. V dropped 10 bases and J dropped 6 bases, with 12 bases sitting between them. This CDR3 has 12 amino acids. CDR3 bases: TGTGCCACAAGGGACATGCATGAAAAACTGTTTTTT. It is translated as CATRDMHEKLFF.

The sample holds many counts of this clonotype. The rearrangement uses TRBV6-5 and TRBJ2-3; 7 bases match TRBD1. The CDR3 length is 15 residues. V gave up 0 bases and J gave up 2 bases; unmatched junction bases: 2. Germline-derived CDR1 and CDR2 are MNHEY and SVGAGI. CDR3 bases: TGTGCCAGCAGTTACTCAGGGACAGCCACAGATACGCAGTATTTT. Translating gives CASSYSGTATDTQYF.

This clonotype was recorded many times. The CDR3 here is CASRSRSTSSTDTQYF. DNA for the CDR3: TGCGCCAGCCGCTCCCGGTCGACCTCTAGCACAGATACGCAGTATTTT. The gene calls are TRBV4-1 and TRBJ2-3, with D hard to call. Germline V gives CDR1 MGHRA, CDR2 YSYEKL. The ends were cut back, 8 bases at V and 0 bases at J, with 18 bases in the middle. The CDR3 has 16 amino acids.